This T cell receptor (beta chain) was obtained from a study of post-analysis software for immune sequencing data. CDR1 SQVTM and CDR2 ANQGSEA come from the germline V gene. V trimming: 0 bases; J trimming: 8 bases; junction bases outside the gene matches: 11. CDR3 size: 16 residues. The table lists this clonotype with a few counts. Its antigen is not identified. The TCR beta cDNA libraries contained unique molecular identifiers. TCRdb reprocessed the PCR reads with MiXCR, giving one entry per CDR3 protein. There are about 460,000 distinct CDR3 sequences in the sample; roughly 45% occur only once, and about 12% lies in the top ten. General study points: Samples from a shared batch, those prepared together, strongly co-clustered by F measure. People with multiple sclerosis had a significantly lower normalized Chao1 diversity than controls did. Patients used five TRBV segments, including TRBV5-6, TRBV5-1 and TRBV20-1, more often than controls.

The TCR sequence derives from a girl between 10 and 17 years old with multiple sclerosis. The specimen sequenced was blood. This chain links TRBV29-1 with TRBJ2-1; 9 bases are a match to TRBD1. Written as DNA, the CDR3 is TGCAGCGTTGAAGATCGGGGGACAGGGACTCCCCATGAGCAGTTCTTC. This encodes CSVEDRGTGTPHEQFF.